Detailed here is one TCR beta chain. The data belong to a study of monozygotic twins with cystic fibrosis. Study information: Roughly 3 micrograms of fragmented DNA underwent around 14 PCR cycles for library preparation.

The CDR3 totals 16 residues. Trimming took 2 bases from V and 5 from J, leaving 15 bases between them. Germline CDR1 LGHNA, CDR2 YSLEER. TCRdb keeps only in-frame clones here, not all; method: immunoSEQ multiplex PCR. This sample has around 23,000 clones, with 91% found just once. The chain employs TRBV4-3 and TRBJ1-4, with unresolved D. The sequence was obtained from a girl aged 2-10 years with cystic fibrosis. Sequencing was carried out using blood. The CDR3 nucleotides are TGCGCCAGCAGCCAATATCCTTTGGCCGAAAATGAAAAACTGTTTTTT. Translation: CASSQYPLAENEKLFF.